These T cell receptor beta chains were read from a single sample in a study of neurological immune-mediated disorders. TCRdb passed the 5' RACE reads through MiXCR, listing each CDR3 protein once. The data hold tens of thousands of distinct CDR3 sequences, with approximately 21% observed a single time. The source material was PBMCs. Source of these receptors: a man aged 60 to 75 with HTLV-1-associated myelopathy (HAM/TSP). CDR3s include the opening cysteine and the closing phenylalanine or tryptophan. The D gene is left open where the match is weak. Where a row states a size, it is once, few, many or the class of an expanded clone; other rows omit it.

D: -
J: TRBJ2-2
length: 16
size: many
V: TRBV5-1
CDR3: CASSREPQGQTGELFF
DNA: TGCGCCAGCAGCCGCGAGCCACAGGGACAAACCGGGGAGCTGTTTTTT

D: TRBD1
J: TRBJ1-2
length: 12
size: many
V: TRBV20-1
CDR3: CSASKGAKDPPF
DNA: TGCAGTGCTAGTAAGGGGGCTAAAGACCCCCCCTTC

D: -
J: TRBJ1-1
length: 14
size: many
V: TRBV9
CDR3: CASSRGEANTEAFF
DNA: TGTGCCAGCAGCCGCGGTGAGGCAAACACTGAAGCTTTCTTT

D: -
J: TRBJ2-2
length: 15
size: many
V: TRBV7-2
CDR3: CASSLWSARTGELFF
DNA: TGTGCCAGCAGCTTATGGTCGGCGCGGACCGGGGAGCTGTTTTTT

D: -
J: TRBJ1-5
length: 16
size: many
V: TRBV1
CDR3: CTSSQDQGYSNQPQHF
DNA: TGCACCAGCAGCCAAGATCAGGGATATAGCAATCAGCCCCAGCATTTT

D: -
J: TRBJ1-1
length: 11
size: many
V: TRBV7-2
CDR3: CASSSDTEAFF
DNA: TGTGCCAGCAGCTCCGACACTGAAGCTTTCTTT

D: -
J: TRBJ2-7
length: 15
size: many
V: TRBV5-1
CDR3: CASAPGAYDLYEQYF
DNA: TGCGCCAGCGCGCCGGGAGCGTACGACCTCTACGAGCAGTACTTC

D: TRBD1
J: TRBJ2-5
length: 15
size: many
V: TRBV5-1
CDR3: CASSLQGVSGETQYF
DNA: TGCGCCAGCAGCTTGCAGGGGGTGAGTGGAGAGACCCAGTACTTC

D: TRBD2
J: TRBJ2-7
length: 15
size: many
V: TRBV12-3/TRBV12-4
CDR3: CASSPQAGSAYEQYF
DNA: TGTGCCAGCAGTCCGCAAGCGGGAAGTGCCTACGAGCAGTACTTC

D: -
J: TRBJ1-5
length: 16
size: few
V: TRBV19
CDR3: CASSIAQFYSNQPQHF
DNA: TGTGCCAGTAGTATAGCGCAGTTTTATAGCAATCAGCCCCAGCATTTT

D: -
J: TRBJ1-1
length: 15
size: many
V: TRBV11-1
CDR3: CASSPGGLMNTEAFF
DNA: TGTGCCAGCAGCCCAGGCGGGCTAATGAACACTGAAGCTTTCTTT

D: -
J: TRBJ1-3
length: 16
size: many
V: TRBV5-1
CDR3: CASRGTGRSSGNTIYF
DNA: TGCGCCAGCCGGGGGACGGGAAGAAGCTCTGGAAACACCATATATTTT

D: TRBD2
J: TRBJ2-1
length: 19
size: many
V: TRBV20-1
CDR3: CSARAYRTSGRASGNEQFF
DNA: TGCAGTGCTAGAGCGTATCGGACTAGCGGGAGGGCCTCGGGCAATGAGCAGTTCTTC

D: -
J: TRBJ1-1
length: 15
size: many
V: TRBV7-2
CDR3: CASSLRGGMNTEAFF
DNA: TGTGCCAGCAGCTTACGGGGGGGGATGAACACTGAAGCTTTCTTT

D: TRBD1
J: TRBJ1-2
length: 13
size: many
V: TRBV20-1
CDR3: CSARGGTGFGYTF
DNA: TGCAGTGCTAGAGGCGGGACAGGGTTCGGCTACACCTTC

D: -
J: TRBJ1-5
length: 15
size: many
V: TRBV7-9
CDR3: CASSLGGKGNQPQHF
DNA: TGTGCCAGCAGCTTAGGGGGGAAGGGCAATCAGCCCCAGCATTTT

D: -
J: TRBJ2-7
length: 12
size: many
V: TRBV5-1
CDR3: CASSSPGYEQYF
DNA: TGCGCCAGCAGCTCTCCGGGCTACGAGCAGTACTTC

D: -
J: TRBJ2-3
length: 15
size: many
V: TRBV2
CDR3: CASSDQLDSTDTQYF
DNA: TGTGCCAGCAGTGATCAATTGGATAGCACAGATACGCAGTATTTT

D: -
J: TRBJ2-7
length: 13
size: many
V: TRBV18
CDR3: CASSQGTSYEQYF
DNA: TGTGCCAGCTCGCAGGGAACCTCCTACGAGCAGTACTTC

D: -
J: TRBJ1-2
length: 14
size: many
V: TRBV29-1
CDR3: CSVTGQSVDYGYTF
DNA: TGCAGCGTTACGGGACAATCCGTGGACTATGGCTACACCTTC

D: TRBD1
J: TRBJ1-2
length: 15
size: many
V: TRBV12-3/TRBV12-4
CDR3: CASSTGLTGGNGYTF
DNA: TGTGCCAGCAGTACTGGCCTGACAGGGGGTAATGGCTACACCTTC

D: -
J: TRBJ2-5
length: 17
size: many
V: TRBV4-1
CDR3: CASSQPIRGRVQETQYF
DNA: TGCGCCAGCAGCCAACCCATACGGGGCAGGGTACAAGAGACCCAGTACTTC

D: -
J: TRBJ1-5
length: 13
size: -
V: TRBV5-1
CDR3: CASSLGGNQSQHF
DNA: TGCGCCAGCAGCTTGGGTGGGAATCAGTCCCAGCATTTT

D: TRBD2
J: TRBJ2-3
length: 15
size: many
V: TRBV6-1
CDR3: CASSEGLAGTDTQYF
DNA: TGTGCCAGCAGTGAAGGACTAGCGGGAACAGATACGCAGTATTTT

D: -
J: TRBJ2-7
length: 15
size: many
V: TRBV5-1
CDR3: CASSLDRTATREQYF
DNA: TGCGCCAGCAGCTTGGACCGGACAGCCACTCGCGAGCAGTACTTC

D: -
J: TRBJ2-7
length: 13
size: many
V: TRBV27
CDR3: CASSFGRTYEQYF
DNA: TGTGCCAGCAGTTTTGGACGGACCTACGAGCAGTACTTC

D: -
J: TRBJ1-3
length: 13
size: many
V: TRBV3-1
CDR3: CASSQGGGNTIYF
DNA: TGTGCCAGCAGCCAAGGAGGCGGAAACACCATATATTTT

D: -
J: TRBJ2-6
length: 16
size: many
V: TRBV5-6
CDR3: CASSLVWVSGANVLTF
DNA: TGTGCCAGCAGCTTGGTGTGGGTCTCTGGGGCCAACGTCCTGACTTTC

D: TRBD2
J: TRBJ2-2
length: 18
size: many
V: TRBV28
CDR3: CASNMGAGGIGETGELFF
DNA: TGTGCCAGCAACATGGGAGCGGGAGGGATCGGTGAGACCGGGGAGCTGTTTTTT

D: TRBD2
J: TRBJ2-2
length: 15
size: -
V: TRBV7-8
CDR3: CASSISGSGTGELFF
DNA: TGTGCCAGCAGCATTAGCGGGAGTGGCACCGGGGAGCTGTTTTTT

D: TRBD1
J: TRBJ1-4
length: 14
size: many
V: TRBV24-1
CDR3: CATSAGTASRKLFF
DNA: TGTGCCACCAGTGCCGGGACAGCAAGTCGAAAACTGTTTTTT

D: -
J: TRBJ1-1
length: 13
size: many
V: TRBV20-1
CDR3: CSAPRGAQTEAFF
DNA: TGCAGTGCCCCCCGGGGGGCGCAAACTGAAGCTTTCTTT

D: -
J: TRBJ2-5
length: 14
size: medium-sized
V: TRBV29-1
CDR3: CSVRWFRGEETQYF
DNA: TGCAGCGTTCGGTGGTTTAGGGGGGAAGAGACCCAGTACTTC

D: TRBD2
J: TRBJ2-7
length: 12
size: many
V: TRBV29-1
CDR3: CSVASGAYEQYF
DNA: TGCAGCGTGGCTAGCGGGGCCTACGAGCAGTACTTC

D: TRBD2
J: TRBJ2-5
length: 16
size: many
V: TRBV5-1
CDR3: CASSRRGAGGEETQYF
DNA: TGCGCCAGCAGCCGACGGGGAGCGGGAGGAGAAGAGACCCAGTACTTC

D: -
J: TRBJ2-1
length: 13
size: -
V: TRBV7-2
CDR3: CASTREHEGGQFF
DNA: TGTGCCAGCACCCGGGAGCATGAGGGCGGGCAGTTCTTC

D: -
J: TRBJ1-2
length: 14
size: -
V: TRBV5-1
CDR3: CASSPRLRVWGYTF
DNA: TGCGCCAGCAGCCCTCGACTGCGTGTGTGGGGCTACACCTTC

D: -
J: TRBJ1-3
length: 17
size: many
V: TRBV6-1
CDR3: CASSPRTGTNSGNTIYF
DNA: TGTGCCAGCAGCCCCCGGACGGGCACAAACTCTGGAAACACCATATATTTT

D: TRBD2
J: TRBJ2-3
length: 16
size: -
V: TRBV7-3
CDR3: CASSMTSGGSTDTQYF
DNA: TGTGCCAGCAGCATGACTAGCGGGGGGTCCACAGATACGCAGTATTTT

D: -
J: TRBJ2-7
length: 15
size: many
V: TRBV9
CDR3: CASSVADRSSYEQYF
DNA: TGTGCCAGCAGCGTAGCTGACAGGAGCTCCTACGAGCAGTACTTC

D: TRBD2
J: TRBJ2-2
length: 17
size: few
V: TRBV7-2
CDR3: CASSLRLAGAFSGELFF
DNA: TGTGCCAGCAGCTTAAGGCTAGCGGGAGCTTTTTCCGGGGAGCTGTTTTTT

D: -
J: TRBJ2-5
length: 15
size: many
V: TRBV5-1
CDR3: CASSLDGEYQETQYF
DNA: TGCGCCAGCAGCTTGGACGGGGAGTACCAAGAGACCCAGTACTTC

D: -
J: TRBJ1-3
length: 14
size: many
V: TRBV9
CDR3: CASSVSSSGNTIYF
DNA: TGTGCCAGCAGCGTTTCCAGCTCTGGAAACACCATATATTTT

D: TRBD2
J: TRBJ2-1
length: 14
size: many
V: TRBV5-1
CDR3: CASSSGLDYNEQFF
DNA: TGCGCCAGCAGCTCGGGACTAGACTACAATGAGCAGTTCTTC

D: TRBD2
J: TRBJ2-1
length: 16
size: -
V: TRBV5-1
CDR3: CASSLGTSGSSNEQFF
DNA: TGCGCCAGCAGCTTGGGGACTAGCGGGAGTTCCAATGAGCAGTTCTTC

D: -
J: TRBJ1-6
length: 15
size: many
V: TRBV5-1
CDR3: CASSPRGGANSPLHF
DNA: TGCGCCAGCAGCCCGAGGGGGGGGGCAAATTCACCCCTCCACTTT

D: -
J: TRBJ2-3
length: 20
size: once
V: TRBV29-1
CDR3: CSIEDLQRDGRRWDTDTQDF
DNA: TGCAGCATTGAAGATCTTCAGCGGGACGGGAGGCGTTGGGACACAGATACGCAGGATTTC

D: -
J: TRBJ1-2
length: 13
size: many
V: TRBV9
CDR3: CASKGDGLYGYTF
DNA: TGTGCCAGCAAAGGAGATGGCCTCTATGGCTACACCTTC

D: TRBD1
J: TRBJ2-3
length: 15
size: many
V: TRBV5-1
CDR3: CASRYRDRVTDTQYF
DNA: TGCGCCAGCAGATACCGGGACAGGGTCACAGATACGCAGTATTTT

D: TRBD1
J: TRBJ2-3
length: 14
size: many
V: TRBV20-1
CDR3: CSADRTGGADTQYF
DNA: TGCAGTGCAGACAGGACAGGGGGCGCAGATACGCAGTATTTT

D: TRBD2
J: TRBJ2-3
length: 13
size: many
V: TRBV9
CDR3: CASSMRTSGMQYF
DNA: TGTGCCAGCAGCATGCGGACTAGCGGGATGCAGTATTTT

D: -
J: TRBJ2-4
length: 14
size: -
V: TRBV5-5
CDR3: CASSLWQGLNIQYF
DNA: TGTGCCAGCAGCTTGTGGCAGGGGTTAAACATTCAGTACTTC

D: -
J: TRBJ2-2
length: 14
size: -
V: TRBV14
CDR3: CASSQGGNTGELFF
DNA: TGTGCCAGCAGCCAAGGAGGGAACACCGGGGAGCTGTTTTTT

D: TRBD2
J: TRBJ2-7
length: 16
size: many
V: TRBV20-1
CDR3: CSARVRRAGERYEQYF
DNA: TGCAGTGCTAGGGTTCGCCGAGCGGGAGAAAGGTACGAGCAGTACTTC